Following are 25 T cell receptor beta chains from one sample sequenced in a study of T cells in women clearing cervical HPV infection. The assay was immunoSEQ multiplex PCR, and TCRdb's table has in-frame clones only and misses some. This sample's clone table lists approximately 30,000 clones. The sample taken for sequencing was blood buffy coat. Source of these receptors: a woman aged 18 to 75 with a cervical HPV16 infection that either progressed to CIN3+ or cleared (not recorded which).

Notes on this clone: Coverage ceases 3 residues before the CDR3 finishes, and the germline J gene fills in the end. The rearrangement joins TRBV18 to TRBJ2-2; D gene unclear. Germline lookup yields CDR1 KGHSH and CDR2 LQKENI. The CDR3 is made up of 16 amino acids. V shed 2 bases and J shed 1 base, with 11 bases lying between them. The CDR3 is CASSPSQAQNTGELFF. The covered CDR3 bases are TGTGCCAGCTCACCATCGCAGGCCCAGAACACCGGGGAG.

Details on this clone: The read ends 3 residues early relative to the CDR3; the germline J gene fills the gap. The chain recombines TRBV13 with TRBJ2-3; 8 positions agree with TRBD2. The germline gives CDR1 PRHDT, CDR2 FYEKMQ (reference sequence). The CDR3 is 13 residues long. Partial CDR3 DNA: TGTGCCAGCAGCTTAGAACAGCGGGAGACG. Translated, it gives CASSLEQRET. The entire CDR3 reads CASSLEQRETQYF.

On this clone itself: The CDR3 is cut off 3 residues early in the read; its end comes from the germline J gene. The chain uses TRBV4-1 and TRBJ1-4; D call uncertain. The CDR3 runs 13 residues. Germline CDR1 and CDR2: MGHRA and YSYEKL. V was pared by 1 base and J by 6 bases, with 6 bases between. CDR3 DNA, as far as it was read: TGCGCCAGCAGCCAAGCCCCCTATGAAAAA. Translated, it gives CASSQAPYEK. The full CDR3 reads CASSQAPYEKLFF.

Notes on this clone: The read ends 3 residues shy of where the CDR3 ends; the end is completed using the germline J gene. The chain recombines TRBV7-3 with TRBJ2-1; 9 bases line up with TRBD1. Trimming cost V 4 bases and J 9 bases; bases outside gene matches: 4. Germline V gene data show CDR1 as SGHTA and CDR2 as FQGTGA. CDR3 length equals 13 residues. Here the CDR3 reads CASSSDRGTEQFF. The part of the CDR3 DNA that was read is TGTGCCAGCAGCTCAGACAGGGGGACTGAG.

CDR3 DNA, as far as it was read: TGCGCCAGCAGTGAGAACCTATACACAGATACG. The encoded protein is CASSENLYTDT. The CDR3 in full is CASSENLYTDTQYF. The chain links TRBV10-1 to TRBJ2-3, with D hard to call. With the read ending 3 residues before the CDR3 end, the germline J gene is used to fill in that end. Trimming shortened V by 2 bases and J by 2 bases, and 8 bases separated the two germline ends. Germline values: CDR1 WNHNN, CDR2 SYGVQD (reference sequence). CDR3 length: 14 residues.

As regards this clone: The DNA ends 3 residues before the CDR3 does, and the rest of the CDR3 is filled in from the germline J gene. This chain joins TRBV2 and TRBJ2-4, with TRBD1 identical over 7 bases. The CDR3 consists of 15 residues. CDR1 and CDR2 (germline): SNHLY, FYNNEI. The part of the CDR3 DNA that was read is TGTGCCAGCACCGCGGATACCAGGGGGTCCTATGGT. It encodes CASTADTRGSYG. The full CDR3 reads CASTADTRGSYGQYF.

Points on this clone: Sequencing ends 3 residues short of the CDR3 end; the germline J gene provides the rest. This chain connects TRBV6-4 to TRBJ2-1, with D perhaps matching TRBD2 (6 bases). The germline gives CDR1 MRHNA, CDR2 SNTAGT. V dropped 6 bases and J dropped 1 base, with 13 bases sitting between them. This CDR3 has 15 residues. The chain's CDR3 is CASSPGEDSYNEQFF. CDR3 DNA (partial): TGTGCCAGCAGCCCCGGGGAGGATTCCTACAATGAG.

Points on this clone: Sequence at one end of the junction differs from germline and may be a read error. The read terminates 3 residues before the CDR3 end, so the remaining end is supplied by the germline J gene. The chain joins TRBV2 to TRBJ2-1; 7 positions agree with TRBD1. Germline V gene data show CDR1 as SNHLY and CDR2 as FYNNEI. This CDR3 has 15 amino acids. The CDR3 DNA, read in part, is TGTGCCAGCGGTGAGGGGGCAACTTGGGACAATGAG. Protein sequence: CASGEGATWDNE. The CDR3 as a whole reads CASGEGATWDNEQFF. The whole variable domain, remainder taken from reference TRBV2 and TRBJ2-1, is EPEVTQTPSHQVTQMGQEVILRCVPISNHLYFYWYRQILGQKVEFLVSFYNNEISEKSEIFDDQFSVERPDGSNFTLKIRSTKLEDSAMYFCASGEGATWDNEQFFGPGTRLTVL.

Concerning this clone: The read ends 3 residues shy of where the CDR3 ends; the end is completed using the germline J gene. The chain is built from TRBV4-2 and TRBJ2-2, with TRBD1 as a possible D gene (6 bases). The CDR3 runs to 18 residues. Per germline, CDR1 LGHNA and CDR2 YNFKEQ. The sequenced CDR3 bases are TGTGCCAGCAGCCCCGGGACACCCGCCATGAGCTATAATTCACCG. Its protein product is CASSPGTPAMSYNSP. The whole CDR3 reads CASSPGTPAMSYNSPLFF.

Concerning this clone itself: The observed sequence ends 3 residues before the CDR3 terminus, with the missing tail filled in from the germline J gene. V gene TRBV6-2 or TRBV6-3 combines with J gene TRBJ1-6; D might be TRBD1 (6 bases). The CDR3 contains 14 residues. V lost 7 bases and J 5 bases, leaving 12 bases between the germline ends. Per the germline V gene, CDR1 is MNHEY and CDR2 is SVGEGT. CDR3 DNA (partial): TGTGCCAGCAAGGGAGGGGGTCATAATTCACCC. The encoded protein is CASKGGGHNSP. The CDR3 in full is CASKGGGHNSPLHF.

On this clone itself: The read gets to within 3 residues of the CDR3 end, and the germline J gene fills in the rest. The rearrangement uses TRBV18 and TRBJ2-3; 8 nucleotides align to TRBD1. Germline loops: CDR1 KGHSH, CDR2 LQKENI. The CDR3 is 14 amino acids. CDR3 bases read: TGTGCCAGCTCAAGGCAGGGGGCTGATCAGCCG. It is translated as CASSRQGADQP. The full-length CDR3 reads as CASSRQGADQPQYF.

As for this clone: The read terminates 3 residues ahead of where the CDR3 ends, so the germline J gene completes it. The gene calls are TRBV5-1 and TRBJ2-1, with 12 bases fitting TRBD2. Germline CDR1 is SGHRS and CDR2 is YFSETQ. V trimming: 3 bases; J trimming: 9 bases; junction bases outside the gene matches: 7. This CDR3 is built from 15 residues. CDR3 bases read: TGCGCCAGCAGCTGGACTAGCGGGGAACAGGGTGAG. Amino acid sequence: CASSWTSGEQGE. The whole CDR3 sequence reads CASSWTSGEQGEQFF.

Worth noting for this clone: The read ends 3 residues early relative to the CDR3; the germline J gene fills the gap. This sample includes further DNA sequences coding for the same CDR3. The chain couples TRBV2 to TRBJ1-2; D unresolved. From germline, CDR1 is SNHLY and CDR2 FYNNEI. The CDR3 is 15 amino acids. Partial CDR3 DNA: TGTGCCAGCAGAGCTGAGGGTCGATCGGCTAAAGGC. It is translated as CASRAEGRSAKG. In full, the CDR3 is CASRAEGRSAKGYTF. The entire variable domain, with the rest obtained from reference TRBV2 and TRBJ1-2, is as follows: EPEVTQTPSHQVTQMGQEVILRCVPISNHLYFYWYRQILGQKVEFLVSFYNNEISEKSEIFDDQFSVERPDGSNFTLKIRSTKLEDSAMYFCASRAEGRSAKGYTFGSGTRLTVV.

With respect to this clone: The missing CDR3 end, 3 residues past where the read stops, is filled in from the germline J gene. The J gene is TRBJ2-2, the V gene TRBV20-1, with D hard to call. Trimming took off 1 base at V and 6 bases at J, with 3 bases between the two ends. This CDR3 spans 11 amino acids. CDR1 DFQATT and CDR2 SNEGSKA come from the germline V gene (reference sequence). The CDR3 is CSARAAGELFF. The sequenced part of the CDR3 DNA is TGCAGTGCTAGAGCGGCCGGGGAG.

As for this clone: The CDR3 end is not reached by the read, which stops 3 residues before it; the germline J gene fills it in. This chain joins TRBV10-3 and TRBJ2-1, with D perhaps TRBD1 (5 bases). V lost 5 bases, J lost 2 bases, and 7 bases lay in between. CDR3 length: 13 residues. CDR1 and CDR2 from the germline V gene are ENHRY and SYGVKD. The DNA read from the CDR3 is TGTGCCATCAGTATGACAGCCTACAATGAG. Translated, it gives CAISMTAYNE. The full CDR3 sequence reads CAISMTAYNEQFF.

Notes on this clone: The sequenced fragment ends 3 residues before the CDR3 boundary, so the rest is inferred from the germline J gene. V and J are TRBV19 and TRBJ1-2; 7 nucleotides align to TRBD1. The germline V gene encodes CDR1 LNHDA and CDR2 SQIVND (reference sequence). CDR3 size: 15 residues. V lost 3 bases, J lost 3 bases, and 7 bases stayed unmatched. CDR3 loop: CASSITSGGYYGYTF. CDR3 bases read: TGTGCCAGTAGTATTACCTCAGGGGGGTACTATGGC.

Comment on this clone: The read terminates 3 residues ahead of where the CDR3 ends, so the germline J gene completes it. This chain uses TRBV2 with TRBJ1-2, with D possibly matching TRBD1 (6 bases). This CDR3 spans 13 amino acids. Germline CDR1 reads SNHLY; CDR2 reads FYNNEI. The CDR3 sequence: CASSELPGEGYTF. The sequenced part of the CDR3 DNA is TGTGCCAGCAGTGAACTGCCAGGGGAGGGC.

With respect to this clone: Read sequence stops 3 residues before the CDR3 end, and the germline J gene provides the missing end. This chain connects TRBV7-9 to TRBJ2-5, with 10 bases matching TRBD1. The CDR3 length is 14 residues. The V gene's germline CDR1 is SEHNR and CDR2 FQNEAQ (reference sequence). V shed 5 bases, J shed 5 bases, and the junction held 5 bases outside the gene matches. CDR3 sequence reads: CASSEDRGGETQYF. Incomplete CDR3 DNA: TGTGCCAGCAGCGAGGACAGGGGGGGCGAGACC. Full variable domain (rest looked up from reference TRBV7-9 and TRBJ2-5): DTGVSQNPRHKITKRGQNVTFRCDPISEHNRLYWYRQTLGQGPEFLTYFQNEAQLEKSRLLSDRFSAERPKGSFSTLEIQRTEQGDSAMYLCASSEDRGGETQYFGPGTRLLVL.

Worth noting for this clone: The sequence runs out 3 residues before the end of the CDR3; the remainder is reconstructed from the germline J gene. The J gene is TRBJ1-2, the V gene TRBV5-4; weak D call: TRBD1 (5 bases). This CDR3 has 13 residues. Germline CDR1 is SGHNT and CDR2 is YYREEE (reference sequence). Trimming stripped 2 bases from V and 4 bases from J, with 9 bases between. Incomplete CDR3 DNA: TGTGCCAGCAGCTTCAGGGCCAGCTATGGC. It translates to CASSFRASYG. The CDR3 as a whole reads CASSFRASYGYTF.

Comments on this clone: Sequencing ends 3 residues short of the CDR3 end; the germline J gene provides the rest. The chain employs TRBV2 and TRBJ2-2, with a tentative D call TRBD1 (5 bases). This CDR3 has 16 amino acids. Looked up from germline, CDR1 is SNHLY and CDR2 is FYNNEI. CDR3 residues: CASSEARRAGANVLFF. The part of the CDR3 DNA that was read is TGTGCCAGCAGTGAAGCGCGCAGGGCTGGGGCCAACGTG.

Of note for this clone: Sequencing ends 3 residues short of the CDR3 end; the germline J gene provides the rest. The V and J genes are TRBV5-1 and TRBJ2-3, with a possible D match to TRBD2 (6 bases). There are 15 residues in the CDR3. Germline loops: CDR1 SGHRS, CDR2 YFSETQ. The CDR3 loop is CASSFRRPGEETQYF. CDR3 DNA, as far as it was read: TGCGCCAGCAGCTTCCGAAGACCGGGGGAAGAGACG.

The CDR3 loop is CASSFQTGGGETQYF. The part of the CDR3 DNA that was read is TGTGCCAGCAGCTTTCAGACAGGGGGGGGAGAGACC. This sequence joins TRBV5-4 and TRBJ2-5; TRBD1 matches 9 bases. The observed sequence ends 3 residues before the CDR3 terminus, with the missing tail filled in from the germline J gene. The junction had 6 bases not matched to a gene; V was cut back by 2 bases and J by 4 bases. Per the germline V gene, CDR1 is SGHNT and CDR2 is YYREEE (reference sequence). CDR3 length equals 15 residues. The entire variable domain, with the rest obtained from reference TRBV5-4 and TRBJ2-5, is as follows: ETGVTQSPTHLIKTRGQQVTLRCSSQSGHNTVSWYQQALGQGPQFIFQYYREEENGRGNFPPRFSGLQFPNYSSELNVNALELDDSALYLCASSFQTGGGETQYFGPGTRLLVL.

Remarks on this clone: Read coverage stops 3 residues before the CDR3 terminus; the germline J gene supplies the remainder. The rearrangement uses TRBV19 and TRBJ2-2, with no clear D. Germline V gene lookup returns CDR1 LNHDA and CDR2 SQIVND (reference sequence). Trimming pared 2 bases from V and 5 bases from J, leaving 6 bases between. The CDR3 contains 13 residues. The CDR3 bases that were read are TGTGCCAGTAGTATAAAGCCTACCGGGGAG. Translation gives CASSIKPTGE. The CDR3 reads in full as CASSIKPTGELFF.

Details on this clone: The read comes to an end 3 residues before the CDR3 does, leaving the germline J gene to fill in the end. V is TRBV18 and J is TRBJ1-1, with TRBD1 identical over 9 bases. V shed 2 bases and J 6 bases; nucleotides not matched to a gene: 10. The CDR3 consists of 16 residues. Germline V gene sequence: CDR1 KGHSH, CDR2 LQKENI. CDR3 protein: CASSPSRRTGDPEAFF. The CDR3 DNA, read in part, is TGTGCCAGCTCACCAAGTCGGAGGACAGGGGACCCTGAA.

In the case of this clone: The read halts 3 residues ahead of the CDR3 end, with the missing end drawn from the germline J gene. This chain links TRBV6-2 or TRBV6-3 with TRBJ2-5, with TRBD2 matching over 13 bases. The CDR3 has 16 residues. Trimming at V came to 5 bases and at J to 1 base, leaving 4 bases not matched to a gene. Germline CDR1 reads MNHEY; CDR2 reads SVGEGT. CDR3 in amino acids: CASSQGLAGFQETQYF. CDR3 DNA (partial): TGTGCCAGCAGTCAGGGACTAGCGGGGTTCCAAGAGACC.